One sample yielded the 6 T cell receptor beta chains listed below, sequenced in a study of T cell changes during pregnancy in multiple sclerosis. Only in-frame clones appear in the TCRdb table, and some are missing; sequencing was by immunoSEQ multiplex PCR. The sample carries about 20,000 clones, around 89% recorded once. The specimen comprised CD8+ T cells from peripheral blood mononuclear cells, sampled in the third trimester of pregnancy. The receptors originated from a female donor in good health, enrolled as a control in a pregnancy study.

The rearrangement uses TRBV7-8 and TRBJ1-2; the match to TRBD1 covers 8 bases. The CDR3 runs to 17 residues. Germline-derived CDR1 and CDR2 are SGHVS and FQNEAQ. Germline trimming cut 2 bases from V and 4 bases from J; bases unmatched to any gene: 12. CDR3 in amino acids: CASSLTEWTGFSYGYTF. DNA of the CDR3: TGTGCCAGCAGCTTAACAGAATGGACAGGGTTTAGCTATGGCTACACCTTC.

This clone was observed a single time. The gene calls are TRBV5-5 and TRBJ1-2; TRBD1 is a possible D gene (5 bases). This CDR3 has 15 amino acids. The germline CDR1 and CDR2 sequences are SGHKS and YYEKEE (reference sequence). V was cut by 7 bases and J by 3 bases, with 19 bases left in between. The CDR3 DNA follows: TGTGCCAGCGACCAAGGGGCGAGACTAGACTATGGCTACACCTTC. Translated: CASDQGARLDYGYTF.

J is TRBJ2-7 and V is TRBV30; D not resolved. Germline CDR1 GTSNPN, CDR2 SVGIG (reference sequence). V lost 0 bases to trimming and J lost 5 bases, with 5 bases between them. The CDR3 is 11 amino acids. The CDR3 sequence: CAWSVADEQYF. In nucleotides, the CDR3 is TGTGCCTGGAGTGTAGCTGACGAGCAGTACTTC.

A remark on this clone: One end of the junction fails to match germline, which may point to a read error. J is TRBJ2-5 and V is TRBV7-7; possible D gene TRBD1, 6 bases. Per the germline V gene, CDR1 is SSHAT and CDR2 is FNYEAQ (reference sequence). The CDR3 is 15 amino acids. CDR3 bases: TGTGCTAGCAGCTTAGCGCAGGGGCGCCAAGAGACCCAGTACTTC. It is translated as CASSLAQGRQETQYF.

V and J are TRBV6-1 and TRBJ2-3, with 7 bases fitting TRBD2. Trimming cost V 8 bases and J 2 bases; bases outside gene matches: 10. Germline V gene data show CDR1 as MNHNS and CDR2 as SASEGT. The CDR3 spans 15 residues. The CDR3 sequence: CASSGGRYVTDTQYF. The CDR3 region has the DNA TGTGCCAGCTCGGGGGGTCGCTACGTCACAGATACGCAGTATTTT.

The chain links TRBV9 to TRBJ2-7, with 10 bases that match TRBD1. J gave up 3 bases and V 2 bases, and 2 bases lay outside the gene matches. From germline, CDR1 is SGDLS and CDR2 YYNGEE. The CDR3 spans 14 residues. CDR3 loop: CASSVGTGVYEQYF. The CDR3, as DNA: TGTGCCAGCAGCGTCGGGACAGGGGTCTACGAGCAGTACTTC.